A selection of T cell receptor beta chains follows, all from one sample in a study of chemoradiotherapy in HPV16-positive cancers. Method: immunoSEQ multiplex PCR; TCRdb's copy keeps in-frame clones and lacks some. The sample contains roughly 12,000 clones, 55% to 70% of which appear only once. This material was obtained from a patient who underwent chemoradiotherapy. The receptors come from a human donor with HPV-associated anogenital cancer. CDR3s include the opening cysteine and the closing phenylalanine or tryptophan. The D gene is left open where the match is weak. Clone size appears in some rows only: once, few, many, or a class for an expanded clone.

V	size	length	D	J	DNA	CDR3
TRBV4-1	once	13	NA	TRBJ1-1	TGCGCCAGCAGCCTTAGAGAGGGAGCTGAAGCTTTCTTT	CASSLREGAEAFF
TRBV6-1	NA	15	NA	TRBJ2-3	TGTGCCAGCAGTGAAGAGGTCAGGGCCACAGATACGCAGTATTTT	CASSEEVRATDTQYF
TRBV19	NA	16	TRBD1	TRBJ1-5	TGTGCCAGTAGTATAGTGGGGACAGGGGGCCATCAGCCCCAGCATTTT	CASSIVGTGGHQPQHF
TRBV28	NA	13	NA	TRBJ1-4	TGTGCCAGCACCTTTGCAACTAATGAAAAACTGTTTTTT	CASTFATNEKLFF
TRBV28	NA	15	NA	TRBJ1-3	TGTGCCAGCAGTTTATTGGGACACCTCGGAAACACCATATATTTT	CASSLLGHLGNTIYF
TRBV5-6	few	16	NA	TRBJ1-3	TGTGCCAGCAGCTTGCCCCCAGCCAGCTCTGGAAACACCATATATTTT	CASSLPPASSGNTIYF
TRBV7-6	NA	14	NA	TRBJ1-6	TGTGCCAGCAGCTCTGACCGCTCGTTGTCCCCCCTCCACTTT	CASSSDRSLSPLHF
TRBV19	few	14	TRBD1	TRBJ1-2	TGTGCCAGTAGTACAAAAGACAGGGCTGACGGCTACACCTTC	CASSTKDRADGYTF
TRBV25-1	NA	13	NA	TRBJ1-2	TGTGCCAGCAGTGAGGGGACAACCTATGGCTACACCTTC	CASSEGTTYGYTF
TRBV7-9	NA	15	TRBD2	TRBJ2-7	TGTGCCAGCAGCTATAGCGGGGGGGCCTCCTACGAGCAGTACTTC	CASSYSGGASYEQYF
TRBV7-2	NA	12	NA	TRBJ2-2	TGTGCCAGCAGCCCCGAAACCGGGGAGCTGTTTTTT	CASSPETGELFF